One sample yielded the 20 T cell receptor beta chains listed below, sequenced in a study of human T cells and chemical hapten exposure. MiXCR, applied by TCRdb to the RACE reads, yields one record per CDR3 protein. The table has around 260,000 distinct CDR3 sequences, around 9.3% seen once. Sample time point: pre-sensitization, week 0. The treatment is: therapeutic diphenylcyclopropenone sensitization with weekly scalp DPC. Specimen: whole blood, collected in connection with sensitization to the hapten diphenylcyclopropenone (DPC). Receptors were obtained from a woman aged 40 to 55 with alopecia areata. Some clones in this sample may be carry-over from other donors' samples.

This clonotype was detected only a few times. V and J are TRBV6-2 or TRBV6-3 and TRBJ2-2; D gene uncertain. The CDR3 has 13 residues. Trimming pared 8 bases from V and 2 bases from J, leaving 9 bases between. Looked up from germline, CDR1 is MNHEY and CDR2 is SVGEGT. CDR3 DNA sequence: TGTGCCAGCGGTAGATACAACACCGGGGAGCTGTTTTTT. This gives the protein CASGRYNTGELFF.

This clonotype has only a few counts. The chain employs TRBV28 and TRBJ2-3; no definite D call. The CDR3 totals 15 residues. Germline CDR1 is MDHEN and CDR2 is SYDVKM. The CDR3: CALRDRGARTDTQYF. As DNA, the CDR3 is TGTGCGCTTCGAGACCGAGGAGCGCGCACAGATACGCAGTATTTT.

This clonotype showed up many times. The V gene is TRBV11-1, the J gene TRBJ2-1, with D maybe TRBD1 (6 bases). The V gene's germline CDR1 is SGHAT and CDR2 FQDESV (reference sequence). The V end was cut by 2 bases, the J end by 7 bases, with 15 bases between. CDR3 size: 15 residues. The chain's CDR3 is CASSLFRGGQNEQFF. CDR3 bases: TGTGCCAGCAGCTTATTCCGGGGCGGACAGAATGAGCAGTTCTTC.

This clonotype came up a few times. The gene calls are TRBV10-3 and TRBJ1-5; the D is unclear. The CDR3 extends over 15 amino acids. Trimming took off 6 bases at V and 1 base at J, with 13 bases between the two ends. The germline gives CDR1 ENHRY, CDR2 SYGVKD. For the CDR3, the DNA is TGTGCCATCAGCCCCGACAAGACAAGCAATCAGCCCCAGCATTTT. Translated, it gives CAISPDKTSNQPQHF.

This clonotype was seen a handful of times. This rearrangement joins TRBV11-2 to TRBJ2-3, with no clear D. Germline V gene lookup returns CDR1 SGHAT and CDR2 FQNNGV. Trimming removed 6 bases at V and 6 bases at J, with 13 bases between. CDR3 length: 13 residues. The CDR3 region is CASSGPERDTQYF. CDR3 DNA sequence: TGTGCCAGCAGTGGCCCCGAAAGGGATACGCAGTATTTT.

This clonotype was seen a handful of times. This chain uses TRBV9 with TRBJ2-1, with a tentative D call TRBD1 (6 bases). The CDR3 is 15 residues long. V shed 0 bases and J shed 6 bases, with 13 bases lying between them. The germline CDR1 and CDR2 sequences are SGDLS and YYNGEE. The CDR3 nucleotides read TGTGCCAGCAGCGTAGTAGGGGGTCTAGGCAATGAGCAGTTCTTC. Its translation: CASSVVGGLGNEQFF.

The genes are TRBV27 and TRBJ1-5, with D possibly TRBD1 on 6 matching bases. Trimming left V 5 bases short and J 5 bases short, with 25 bases between. This CDR3 is 18 amino acids long. Germline V gives CDR1 MNHEY, CDR2 SMNVEV (reference sequence). CDR3 region: CASSPHPRGPTADQPQHF. The CDR3 nucleotides are TGTGCCAGCAGTCCCCACCCCCGGGGGCCTACCGCCGATCAGCCCCAGCATTTT.

This clonotype has ten or more counts. The rearrangement uses TRBV15 and TRBJ2-5, with a possible D match to TRBD1 (5 bases). The CDR3 length is 14 residues. In germline, CDR1 is LNHNV, CDR2 YYDKDF (reference sequence). V shed 0 bases and J shed 6 bases, with 11 bases lying between them. CDR3 in amino acids: CATSRDLAGKTQYF. The CDR3 coding sequence is TGTGCCACCAGCAGAGATTTGGCAGGGAAGACCCAGTACTTC.

The chain links TRBV20-1 to TRBJ2-3; no clear D gene. The germline V gene has CDR1 DFQATT and CDR2 SNEGSKA (reference sequence). This CDR3 has 14 amino acids. V lost 0 bases, J lost 1 base, and 8 bases lay in between. Here the CDR3 reads CSARDPRGTDTQYF. The CDR3 nucleotides are TGCAGTGCTAGAGATCCCCGGGGCACAGATACGCAGTATTTT.

The V and J genes are TRBV5-1 and TRBJ2-3; a possible D gene is TRBD1 (5 bases). V lost 4 bases and J 5 bases, leaving 14 bases between the germline ends. This CDR3 is built from 14 residues. Germline V gives CDR1 SGHRS, CDR2 YFSETQ. The chain's CDR3 is CASSAQGSGDTQYF. The DNA for the CDR3 is TGCGCCAGCAGCGCTCAGGGTAGTGGAGATACGCAGTATTTT.

This clonotype was found a few times. The chain recombines TRBV25-1 with TRBJ2-7; no clear D gene. CDR1 is MGHDK, CDR2 SYGVNS, per germline. The CDR3 is 12 residues long. V lost 3 bases and J 4 bases, leaving 7 bases between the germline ends. The CDR3 DNA follows: TGTGCCAGCAGTGAGGGGTATTACGAGCAGTACTTC. This translates into CASSEGYYEQYF.

Points on this clonotype: Given a much more abundant clone one base away, this may be a read error. The chain combines TRBV12-3 or TRBV12-4 with TRBJ1-6, with D hard to call. The CDR3 spans 17 residues. Here the CDR3 reads CASSPGEGISYSSPLHF. CDR3 bases: TGTGCCAGCAGTCCTGGGGAAGGGATCTCCTATAGTTCACCCCTCCACTTT.

This clonotype occurred many times. V gene TRBV7-8 combines with J gene TRBJ2-3; weak D call: TRBD2 (5 bases). V lost 4 bases and J lost 0, with 11 bases in between. The CDR3 is 15 residues long. Germline assignment: CDR1 SGHVS and CDR2 FQNEAQ. The CDR3 sequence is CASSWASRSTDTQYF. For the CDR3, the DNA is TGTGCCAGCAGCTGGGCTAGCAGAAGCACAGATACGCAGTATTTT.

Ten or more counts support this clonotype. This rearrangement joins TRBV27 to TRBJ2-7; 11 nucleotides agree with TRBD2. The V gene's germline CDR1 is MNHEY and CDR2 SMNVEV (reference sequence). The CDR3 has 18 residues. V lost 2 bases and J lost 6; bases outside the gene matches: 15. The CDR3 coding sequence is TGTGCCAGCAGTTTACCGACTCGGACTAGCGGGTCTCCCCGCGAGCAGTACTTC. Its translation: CASSLPTRTSGSPREQYF.

The chain employs TRBV6-5 and TRBJ2-6; D is unresolved. This CDR3 comprises 17 residues. Trimming removed 2 bases from V and 1 base from J, with 12 bases in between. The germline gives CDR1 MNHEY, CDR2 SVGAGI. Written as DNA, the CDR3 is TGTGCCAGCAGTTACGGGCAGGTCCTTTCTGGGGCCAACGTCCTGACTTTC. It is translated as CASSYGQVLSGANVLTF.

With respect to this clonotype: A clone one base away is much larger, so this may be a read error. The CDR3 protein is CSADIAGGTEAFF. For the CDR3, the DNA is TGCAGCGCTGATATAGCGGGGGGCACTGAAGCTTTCTTT. The chain joins TRBV29-1 to TRBJ1-1; maybe TRBD1 (5 bases). The CDR3 contains 13 residues. Per the germline V gene, CDR1 is SQVTM and CDR2 is ANQGSEA. V lost 7 bases and J lost 4, with 16 bases in between.

This clonotype was counted at least ten times. The V call is TRBV5-6, the J call TRBJ2-1, with 8 bases matching TRBD2. V trimming: 4 bases; J trimming: 6 bases; junction bases outside the gene matches: 12. Per the germline V gene, CDR1 is SGHDT and CDR2 is YYEEEE. The CDR3 runs to 16 residues. The CDR3 bases are TGTGCCAGCAGCGGGGGCGGGAGGCCCCTTTTCAATGAGCAGTTCTTC. It encodes CASSGGGRPLFNEQFF.

CDR3 amino acids: CASSYSTRDRRRGSYNEQFF. CDR3 in DNA: TGTGCCAGCAGTTACAGCACCCGGGACAGGAGACGGGGGTCCTACAATGAGCAGTTCTTC. This rearrangement joins TRBV6-6 to TRBJ2-1; the match to TRBD1 covers 8 bases. CDR1 MNHNY and CDR2 SVGAGI come from the germline V gene (reference sequence). The CDR3 totals 20 residues. The V gene end was trimmed by 2 bases and the J gene end by 1 base; junction bases not matched to a gene: 16.

The chain is built from TRBV27 and TRBJ1-2; D remains unclear. CDR3 length: 14 residues. The germline V gene has CDR1 MNHEY and CDR2 SMNVEV (reference sequence). V shed 3 bases and J shed 2 bases, with 10 bases lying between them. CDR3 protein: CASSFKGRNYGYTF. The CDR3, as DNA: TGTGCCAGCAGTTTCAAGGGCAGAAACTATGGCTACACCTTC.

This sequence joins TRBV6-5 and TRBJ1-2; 8 nucleotides match TRBD1. Germline assignment: CDR1 MNHEY and CDR2 SVGAGI. The CDR3 contains 14 residues. V lost 4 bases to trimming and J lost 4 bases; unmatched junction nucleotides: 5. As DNA, the CDR3 is TGTGCCAGCAGTTTCCGGGACAGGCTCTATGGCTACACCTTC. It yields the protein CASSFRDRLYGYTF.